The 32 T cell receptor beta chains listed next were all sequenced from one sample in a study of shared clonotypes between healthy human individuals. Assay: immunoSEQ multiplex PCR; the TCRdb copy retains only in-frame clones and omits some. This table has about 1.1 million clones, approximately 80% appearing once. Material for sequencing was memory CD4+ T cells from PBMCs. The subset here: CD45RA-negative fraction. The source of these receptors is a man younger than 30 in good health. Some clones in this sample may be carry-over from other donors' samples.

The rearrangement joins TRBV5-4 to TRBJ2-3; TRBD2 matches at 7 bases. The trim removed 4 bases at V and 0 bases at J, leaving 8 bases unmatched. This CDR3 is built from 16 residues. Per germline, CDR1 SGHNT and CDR2 YYREEE (reference sequence). The CDR3 loop reads CASSPNLAASTDTQYF. Written as DNA, the CDR3 is TGTGCCAGCAGCCCAAATCTAGCGGCAAGCACAGATACGCAGTATTTT.

V and J are TRBV6-1 and TRBJ1-3, with TRBD1 matching over 7 bases. Germline lookup yields CDR1 MNHNS and CDR2 SASEGT. V was clipped by 0 bases and J by 5 bases; unmatched bases: 10. This CDR3 has 17 amino acids. This CDR3 is CASSEAQGVGDRNTIYF. Here the CDR3 DNA reads TGTGCCAGCAGTGAAGCCCAGGGGGTCGGGGACCGAAACACCATATATTTT.

This clone was seen a handful of times. The sample holds other DNA sequences that translate to the same CDR3. The chain carries TRBV5-4 and TRBJ2-2, with D perhaps matching TRBD2 (5 bases). Trimming took 0 bases from V and 4 from J, leaving 13 bases between them. Per germline, CDR1 SGHNT and CDR2 YYREEE (reference sequence). The CDR3 totals 16 residues. CDR3 in amino acids: CASSLDARRSTGELFF. The CDR3 DNA follows: TGTGCCAGCAGCTTGGACGCTAGGAGGAGCACCGGGGAGCTGTTTTTT.

As DNA, the CDR3 is TGTGCCAGCAGGCTGAGGGGTAAGGAGCAGTTCTTC. Its translation: CASRLRGKEQFF. This sequence joins TRBV6-1 and TRBJ2-1, with D perhaps assigned TRBD1 or TRBD2 (5 bases each). Trimming took off 6 bases at V and 10 bases at J, with 13 bases between the two ends. The CDR3 sequence is 12 residues long. CDR1 MNHNS and CDR2 SASEGT come from the germline V gene.

Many counts were recorded for this clone. J is TRBJ1-2 and V is TRBV5-6; D is unclear. The CDR3 covers 11 residues. CDR1 SGHDT and CDR2 YYEEEE come from the germline V gene. Trimming took off 1 base at V and 2 bases at J, with 0 bases between the two ends. The CDR3, as DNA: TGTGCCAGCAGCTTGAACTATGGCTACACCTTC. Encoded protein: CASSLNYGYTF.

This clone was counted once. The J gene is TRBJ2-1, the V gene TRBV5-6, with 9 bases that match TRBD1. Germline loops: CDR1 SGHDT, CDR2 YYEEEE. This CDR3 is built from 14 residues. V lost 3 bases to trimming and J lost 5 bases; unmatched junction nucleotides: 3. The chain's CDR3 is CASSWDRVNNEQFF. The CDR3 coding sequence is TGTGCCAGCAGCTGGGACAGGGTCAACAATGAGCAGTTCTTC.

Comment on this clone: The sample holds other DNA sequences that translate to the same CDR3. The genes are TRBV18 and TRBJ1-2; D might be TRBD1 (6 bases). Germline CDR1 reads KGHSH; CDR2 reads LQKENI. The V end lost 3 bases, the J end lost 3 bases, and 11 bases lay between the germline ends. The CDR3 is 14 amino acids. CDR3 in DNA: TGTGCCAGCTCACCCTCGACAGGCGACTATGGCTACACCTTC. Translating it yields CASSPSTGDYGYTF.

The chain links TRBV2 to TRBJ2-1; D is uncertain. The germline V and J ends were trimmed by 4 bases and 6 bases, with 4 bases remaining between them. This CDR3 comprises 11 residues. The germline CDR1 and CDR2 sequences are SNHLY and FYNNEI. In nucleotides, the CDR3 is TGTGCCAGCAGTGGGGGCAATGAGCAGTTCTTC. This gives the protein CASSGGNEQFF.

The chain uses TRBV7-6 and TRBJ2-5; 7 bases match TRBD2. Germline V gene lookup returns CDR1 SGHVS and CDR2 FNYEAQ. The CDR3 consists of 15 residues. J lost 6 bases, V lost 5 bases, and 12 bases had no gene match. CDR3 residues: CASSPGAGSFQTQYF. The CDR3 DNA follows: TGTGCCAGCAGCCCTGGAGCGGGAAGCTTCCAGACCCAGTACTTC.

This chain connects TRBV4-1 to TRBJ1-2; 7 nucleotides match TRBD1. Germline-derived CDR1 and CDR2 are MGHRA and YSYEKL. The length of the CDR3 is 16 residues. V shed 0 bases and J 4 bases; nucleotides not matched to a gene: 8. The CDR3, as DNA: TGCGCCAGCAGCCAAGATATCCAGACAGGGAGCTATGGCTACACCTTC. Its translation: CASSQDIQTGSYGYTF.

The CDR3 DNA sequence: TGTGCCAGCACCACCCTTGGACTAGCGGGAGGCGAGCAGTACTTC. Translated, it gives CASTTLGLAGGEQYF. The rearrangement uses TRBV6-5 and TRBJ2-7, with 14 bases lining up with TRBD2. Germline V gene sequence: CDR1 MNHEY, CDR2 SVGAGI. The trim removed 7 bases at V and 6 bases at J, leaving 8 bases unmatched. The CDR3 loop spans 15 amino acids.

The chain recombines TRBV5-8 with TRBJ2-1; TRBD2 agrees at 9 bases. V gave up 6 bases and J gave up 4 bases; unmatched junction bases: 5. The CDR3 runs 14 residues. Germline V gene lookup returns CDR1 SGHTS and CDR2 YDEGEE. The CDR3 bases are TGTGCCAGCACTCTAGCGGGGATTTACAATGAGCAGTTCTTC. Translated, it gives CASTLAGIYNEQFF.

This chain uses TRBV9 with TRBJ2-3; D may be TRBD2 (5 bases). V lost 0 bases to trimming and J lost 4 bases, with 12 bases between them. The CDR3 runs 15 residues. The germline V gene has CDR1 SGDLS and CDR2 YYNGEE. The CDR3 region is CASSVDGLAPDTQYF. The CDR3 nucleotides are TGTGCCAGCAGCGTAGACGGTCTAGCCCCAGATACGCAGTATTTT.

To note about this clone: The sample contains more than one DNA sequence encoding this CDR3. The V call is TRBV5-1, the J call TRBJ2-7; no clear D. Germline CDR1 SGHRS, CDR2 YFSETQ. V was pared by 1 base and J by 3 bases, with 5 bases between. CDR3 length: 12 residues. CDR3 DNA sequence: TGCGCCAGCAGCTTGATCGGCTACGAGCAGTACTTC. It specifies CASSLIGYEQYF.

The V and J genes are TRBV11-2 and TRBJ2-5, with D perhaps matching TRBD1 or TRBD2 (5 bases each). Germline assignment: CDR1 SGHAT and CDR2 FQNNGV. The V end lost 1 base, the J end lost 2 bases, and 14 bases lay between the germline ends. This CDR3 contains 16 residues. The CDR3 bases are TGTGCCAGCAGCTTAGTGTTCGGGACGGTACAAGAGACCCAGTACTTC. Encoded protein: CASSLVFGTVQETQYF.

V and J are TRBV25-1 and TRBJ1-1; D unresolved. CDR1 MGHDK and CDR2 SYGVNS come from the germline V gene. Trimming shortened V by 4 bases and J by 1 base, and 13 bases separated the two germline ends. The CDR3 is made up of 15 amino acids. CDR3 coding DNA: TGTGCCAGCAGTGCTCGGACGGGCAGGAACACTGAAGCTTTCTTT. The encoded protein is CASSARTGRNTEAFF.

The rearrangement links TRBV18 to TRBJ1-1, with D possibly matching TRBD1 (6 bases). CDR1 KGHSH and CDR2 LQKENI come from the germline V gene. The V and J ends lost 3 bases and 6 bases respectively, with 11 bases between them. There are 13 residues in the CDR3. This CDR3 is CASSPSTGSEAFF. CDR3 coding DNA: TGTGCCAGCTCACCGTCGACAGGATCTGAAGCTTTCTTT.

The rearrangement links TRBV6-1 to TRBJ2-7; D possibly corresponds to TRBD2 (6 bases). The V gene's germline CDR1 is MNHNS and CDR2 SASEGT. Trimming took 4 bases from V and 4 from J, leaving 20 bases between them. There are 16 residues in the CDR3. The CDR3 DNA reads as TGTGCCAGCAGTGCTAGCGCCGGGACGGGGGAGTACGAGCAGTACTTC. Its translation is CASSASAGTGEYEQYF.

V is TRBV4-2 and J is TRBJ2-1; D unclear. CDR3 size: 16 residues. Between the trimmed V and J ends, which lost 0 bases and 2 bases, there was a span of 11 bases. CDR1 is LGHNA, CDR2 YNFKEQ, per germline. The CDR3 DNA follows: TGTGCCAGCAGCCAAGAGGCCGAAATTGCCTACAATGAGCAGTTCTTC. This gives the protein CASSQEAEIAYNEQFF.

This clone has only a few counts. The chain recombines TRBV5-6 with TRBJ1-2; tentatively, D is TRBD1 (5 bases). Trimming left V 2 bases short and J 3 bases short, with 8 bases between. This CDR3 region has 13 residues. Germline V gene sequence: CDR1 SGHDT, CDR2 YYEEEE. CDR3 in amino acids: CASSLRGYYGYTF. In DNA, the CDR3 is TGTGCCAGCAGCTTAAGGGGCTACTATGGCTACACCTTC.

The V call is TRBV18, the J call TRBJ2-5, with D perhaps TRBD1 (6 bases). The V gene's germline CDR1 is KGHSH and CDR2 LQKENI. This CDR3 spans 14 amino acids. Trimming took off 6 bases at V and 5 bases at J, with 16 bases between the two ends. CDR3 nucleotides: TGTGCCAGCTCTCCTCGGACGAGGGGGGAGACCCAGTACTTC. Translating gives CASSPRTRGETQYF.

The chain links TRBV9 to TRBJ2-2; the D is unclear. The germline V gene has CDR1 SGDLS and CDR2 YYNGEE. The CDR3 is 16 amino acids. Trimming removed 0 bases from V and 0 bases from J, with 9 bases in between. The CDR3 loop is CASSVEAGANTGELFF. The CDR3 DNA reads TGTGCCAGCAGCGTAGAGGCAGGTGCGAACACCGGGGAGCTGTTTTTT.

The chain recombines TRBV14 with TRBJ2-1; 7 nucleotides align to TRBD1. Germline CDR1 and CDR2: SGHDN and FVKESK. V lost 2 bases to trimming and J lost 6 bases; unmatched junction nucleotides: 7. This CDR3 has 15 residues. The CDR3 coding sequence is TGTGCCAGCAGCCAACTCGGGGCAGGGGGCAATGAGCAGTTCTTC. It codes for CASSQLGAGGNEQFF.

CDR3 coding DNA: TGTGCCAGCAGCCATCAGGGACAGGGAAACTATGGCTACACCTTC. The encoded protein is CASSHQGQGNYGYTF. This sequence joins TRBV14 and TRBJ1-2, with 9 nucleotides matching TRBD1. In germline, CDR1 is SGHDN, CDR2 FVKESK. Trimming took 3 bases from V and 2 from J; bases not matched to a gene: 4. The CDR3 runs to 15 residues. Variable domain in full (rest from reference TRBV14 and TRBJ1-2): EAGVTQFPSHSVIEKGQTVTLRCDPISGHDNLYWYRRVMGKEIKFLLHFVKESKQDESGMPNNRFLAERTGGTYSTLKVQPAELEDSGVYFCASSHQGQGNYGYTFGSGTRLTVV.

This chain connects TRBV6-4 to TRBJ2-3; D unclear. Per germline, CDR1 MRHNA and CDR2 SNTAGT. The CDR3 runs to 14 residues. Trimming shortened V by 2 bases and J by 8 bases, and 14 bases separated the two germline ends. The CDR3 reads CASSDGLEPGTQYF. CDR3 DNA sequence: TGTGCCAGCAGTGACGGTCTAGAGCCGGGTACGCAGTATTTT.

V usage is TRBV28 and J usage is TRBJ2-3; no clear D. The germline gives CDR1 MDHEN, CDR2 SYDVKM. Between the trimmed V and J ends, which lost 6 bases and 5 bases, there was a span of 9 bases. The CDR3 length is 12 residues. CDR3 sequence: CASSLFLDTQYF. CDR3 coding DNA: TGTGCCAGCAGCCTTTTTTTAGATACGCAGTATTTT.

CDR3 sequence: CSVEAGVNQPQHF. The CDR3 nucleotides read TGCAGCGTTGAGGCAGGGGTCAATCAGCCCCAGCATTTT. The chain couples TRBV29-1 to TRBJ1-5, with TRBD1 as a possible D gene (6 bases). In germline, CDR1 is SQVTM, CDR2 ANQGSEA. The CDR3 is 13 residues long. V was pared by 3 bases and J by 3 bases, with 9 bases between.

The J gene is TRBJ1-2, the V gene TRBV6-5, with D uncertain. This CDR3 has 12 amino acids. Germline CDR1 reads MNHEY; CDR2 reads SVGAGI. Trimming removed 7 bases from V and 4 bases from J, with 10 bases in between. CDR3 protein: CASKDTVYGYTF. CDR3 sequence (DNA): TGTGCCAGCAAAGACACCGTCTATGGCTACACCTTC.

This clone was observed a few times. This chain uses TRBV29-1 with TRBJ2-3, with unresolved D. Germline CDR1 and CDR2: SQVTM and ANQGSEA. The V end lost 3 bases, the J end lost 0 bases, and 4 bases lay between the germline ends. The CDR3 loop spans 12 amino acids. CDR3 region: CSVDTSTDTQYF. CDR3 DNA: TGCAGCGTTGACACTAGCACAGATACGCAGTATTTT.

In this sample, this clone turned up a few times. CDR3 residues: CASTPGRETQYF. CDR3 DNA sequence: TGTGCCAGCACTCCAGGCAGAGAGACCCAGTACTTC. V is TRBV2 and J is TRBJ2-5, with D uncertain. V gave up 7 bases and J gave up 4 bases, with 10 bases separating them. CDR1 is SNHLY and CDR2 is FYNNEI in the germline V gene. The CDR3 runs to 12 residues.

On this clone itself: Other DNA sequences in this sample translate to the same CDR3. The rearrangement joins TRBV7-3 to TRBJ2-2; D gene ambiguous. Germline loops: CDR1 SGHTA, CDR2 FQGTGA. V lost 2 bases, J lost 3 bases, and 7 bases lay in between. This CDR3 contains 14 residues. The CDR3 region is CASSLFRDTGELFF. As DNA, the CDR3 is TGTGCCAGCAGCTTATTCCGGGACACCGGGGAGCTGTTTTTT.

The CDR3 loop reads CASRESGTSGRYEQYF. CDR3 in DNA: TGCGCCAGCAGGGAATCCGGGACTAGCGGGAGGTACGAGCAGTACTTC. The chain is built from TRBV5-1 and TRBJ2-7; 15 bases line up with TRBD2. Trimming took 5 bases from V and 4 from J; bases not matched to a gene: 7. Germline lookup yields CDR1 SGHRS and CDR2 YFSETQ. This CDR3 has 16 residues.